The present TCR beta chain was sequenced within a study of T cell clones after liver transplantation. Overall study results and limits: Donor-reactive sequences fell more than third party-reactive ones, suggesting partial deletion. The donor-reactive repertoire was only partly measurable in two subjects, lacking donor cells.

V was cut by 4 bases and J by 2 bases, with 12 bases left in between. In germline, CDR1 is ENHRY, CDR2 SYGVKD. This CDR3 spans 14 amino acids. Generated by immunoSEQ multiplex PCR, the TCRdb table keeps only in-frame clones and is missing some. The sample contains around 60,000 clones, about two thirds of which appear only once. A word on this clone: No antigen is known for it.

The receptor was isolated from a human donor who received a liver transplant. The chain couples TRBV10-3 to TRBJ2-7; no reliable D call. The input for sequencing was CD4+ T cells from blood, taken before liver transplant. The CDR3 here is CAISGGSPTYEQYF. The DNA of the CDR3 is TGTGCCATCAGTGGAGGTAGCCCTACCTACGAGCAGTACTTC.